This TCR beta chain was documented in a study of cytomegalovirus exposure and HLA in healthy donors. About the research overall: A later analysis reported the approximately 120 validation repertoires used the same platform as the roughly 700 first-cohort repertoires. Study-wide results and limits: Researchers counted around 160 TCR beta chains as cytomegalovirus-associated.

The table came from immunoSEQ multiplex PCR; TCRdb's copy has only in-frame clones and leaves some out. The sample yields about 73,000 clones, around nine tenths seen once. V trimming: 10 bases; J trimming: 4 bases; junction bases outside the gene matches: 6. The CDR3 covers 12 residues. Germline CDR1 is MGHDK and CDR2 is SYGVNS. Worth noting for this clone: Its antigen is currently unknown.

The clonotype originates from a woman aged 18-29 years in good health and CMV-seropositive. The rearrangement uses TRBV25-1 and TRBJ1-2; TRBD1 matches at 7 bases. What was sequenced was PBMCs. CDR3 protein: CATPGQLYGYTF. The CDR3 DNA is TGTGCCACCCCGGGACAGCTCTATGGCTACACCTTC.